A single sample is the source of the 24 T cell receptor beta chains below, sequenced in a study of cytomegalovirus exposure and HLA in healthy donors. PCR employed 60 Vbeta and 13 Jbeta primers. The repertoire was sequenced with immunoSEQ multiplex PCR; TCRdb's copy has only in-frame clones and lacks some. Of 150,000 to 200,000 clones in the sample, about four fifths are singletons; the top ten hold around 0.99%. Sample: PBMCs. The source of these receptors is a woman in her forties in good health and CMV-seronegative.

J is TRBJ2-7 and V is TRBV28; 7 bases are a match to TRBD1. CDR3 length: 16 amino acids. The V gene end was trimmed by 2 bases and the J gene end by 5 bases; junction bases not matched to a gene: 12. Germline loops: CDR1 MDHEN, CDR2 SYDVKM. CDR3 bases: TGTGCCAGCAGTTTAATGTCCAGTGACAGGGTTAACGAGCAGTACGTC. This sequence encodes CASSLMSSDRVNEQYV.

The CDR3 protein is CASSQTGGGGPPGELFF. The CDR3 bases are TGTGCCAGCAGCCAAACTGGGGGCGGGGGGCCGCCCGGGGAGCTGTTTTTT. The chain is built from TRBV13 and TRBJ2-2, with 8 bases fitting TRBD2. The V gene's germline CDR1 is PRHDT and CDR2 FYEKMQ (reference sequence). CDR3 size: 17 residues. Trimming took 5 bases from V and 6 from J; bases not matched to a gene: 14. Supplemented by reference TRBV13 and TRBJ2-2, the full variable domain reads AAGVIQSPRHLIKEKRETATLKCYPIPRHDTVYWYQQGPGQDPQFLISFYEKMQSDKGSIPDRFSAQQFSDYHSELNMSSLELGDSALYFCASSQTGGGGPPGELFFGEGSRLTVL.

The chain uses TRBV5-1 and TRBJ1-1, with 9 bases lining up with TRBD1. The CDR3 covers 14 residues. Unmatched junction bases numbered 6, after V lost 4 bases and J lost 5 bases. CDR1 is SGHRS, CDR2 YFSETQ, per germline. The CDR3 nucleotides read TGCGCCAGCAGCCCCCGACAGGGGGGAACTGAAGCTTTCTTT. Its translation is CASSPRQGGTEAFF.

The chain couples TRBV19 to TRBJ1-2, with 7 bases lining up with TRBD1. Germline V gives CDR1 LNHDA, CDR2 SQIVND (reference sequence). The V segment lost 5 bases and the J segment 3 bases; nucleotides outside the gene matches: 9. This CDR3 comprises 15 residues. As DNA, the CDR3 is TGTGCCAGTAGTGCCCAATTAGGACAGGACTATGGCTACACCTTC. Its translation is CASSAQLGQDYGYTF. Complete variable domain (other parts from reference TRBV19 and TRBJ1-2): DGGITQSPKYLFRKEGQNVTLSCEQNLNHDAMYWYRQDPGQGLRLIYYSQIVNDFQKGDIAEGYSVSREKKESFPLTVTSAQKNPTAFYLCASSAQLGQDYGYTFGSGTRLTVV.

The chain is built from TRBV6-5 and TRBJ2-7, with TRBD2 matching over 8 bases. Germline lookup yields CDR1 MNHEY and CDR2 SVGAGI. This CDR3 contains 12 residues. V lost 10 bases to trimming and J lost 2 bases; unmatched junction nucleotides: 4. The CDR3 loop is CATGRAPYEQYV. The CDR3 DNA reads TGTGCCACCGGGAGGGCCCCCTACGAGCAGTACGTC.

The chain links TRBV11-2 to TRBJ1-4, with D possibly being TRBD1 (5 bases). This CDR3 spans 14 amino acids. V shed 3 bases and J shed 8 bases, with 13 bases lying between them. CDR1 SGHAT and CDR2 FQNNGV come from the germline V gene. In DNA, the CDR3 is TGTGCCAGCAGCTTGACAGTCGCCGGGGAAAAACTGTTTTTT. Translating gives CASSLTVAGEKLFF.

The chain couples TRBV7-2 to TRBJ2-1; 9 bases fit TRBD2. J lost 5 bases, V lost 6 bases, and 14 bases had no gene match. The CDR3 consists of 17 residues. CDR1 is SGHTA, CDR2 FQGNSA, per germline. CDR3 bases: TGTGCCAGCAGTCAAGCCGTTCTAGCGGGACCCCACAATGAGCAGTTCTTC. Translated: CASSQAVLAGPHNEQFF.

In nucleotides, the CDR3 is TGTGCCAGCAGATTAGACACCCACTCCTACGAGCAGTACTTC. Protein: CASRLDTHSYEQYF. The chain recombines TRBV6-6 with TRBJ2-7, with D uncertain. The V gene's germline CDR1 is MNHNY and CDR2 SVGAGI (reference sequence). V dropped 6 bases and J dropped 0 bases, with 12 bases sitting between them. The CDR3 sequence is 14 residues long.

This sequence joins TRBV6-5 and TRBJ1-3; D unresolved. V gave up 3 bases and J gave up 4 bases, with 10 bases separating them. The CDR3 sequence is 14 residues long. The germline V gene encodes CDR1 MNHEY and CDR2 SVGAGI. The CDR3 DNA is TGTGCCAGCAGTTATGGTGACTCGGGAAACACCATATATTTT. Protein: CASSYGDSGNTIYF.

CDR3 bases: TGTGCCAGCAGCTTTTTAGGGCGGGAGCAGCCCCAGCATTTT. Translating gives CASSFLGREQPQHF. The gene calls are TRBV7-2 and TRBJ1-5, with D unresolved. Germline V gives CDR1 SGHTA, CDR2 FQGNSA. Trimming pared 3 bases from V and 7 bases from J, leaving 13 bases between. The CDR3 totals 14 residues. The variable domain in full, with the rest retrieved from reference TRBV7-2 and TRBJ1-5, is GAGVSQSPSNKVTEKGKDVELRCDPISGHTALYWYRQSLGQGLEFLIYFQGNSAPDKSGLPSDRFSAERTGGSVSTLTIQRTQQEDSAVYLCASSFLGREQPQHFGDGTRLSIL.

The J gene is TRBJ2-3, the V gene TRBV13; possibly TRBD2 for D (6 bases). CDR3 length: 15 residues. Germline V gives CDR1 PRHDT, CDR2 FYEKMQ (reference sequence). Trimming stripped 5 bases from V and 0 bases from J, with 12 bases between. CDR3 loop: CASSRRTTSTDTQYF. In DNA form, the CDR3 reads TGTGCCAGCAGCCGACGGACTACTAGCACAGATACGCAGTATTTT. The full variable domain, with the rest looked up from reference TRBV13 and TRBJ2-3, is AAGVIQSPRHLIKEKRETATLKCYPIPRHDTVYWYQQGPGQDPQFLISFYEKMQSDKGSIPDRFSAQQFSDYHSELNMSSLELGDSALYFCASSRRTTSTDTQYFGPGTRLTVL.

The chain combines TRBV27 with TRBJ2-7, with 9 bases that match TRBD2. This CDR3 region has 18 residues. The germline V gene has CDR1 MNHEY and CDR2 SMNVEV (reference sequence). J gave up 3 bases and V 7 bases, and 19 bases lay outside the gene matches. CDR3 sequence reads: CASTIGVAGAQRYYEQYV. The CDR3 bases are TGTGCCAGCACGATTGGGGTAGCGGGAGCCCAACGATACTACGAGCAGTACGTC.

The chain uses TRBV7-6 and TRBJ2-5, with 7 bases matching TRBD2. V was clipped by 3 bases and J by 5 bases; unmatched bases: 15. Per germline, CDR1 SGHVS and CDR2 FNYEAQ. This CDR3 spans 17 amino acids. CDR3 amino acids: CASSLGHNPGLGETQYF. The CDR3 nucleotides read TGTGCCAGCAGCTTGGGTCACAACCCTGGACTAGGGGAGACCCAGTACTTC.

This clone was seen once. The genes are TRBV19 and TRBJ1-4, with 8 nucleotides matching TRBD1. The junction had 4 bases not matched to a gene; V was cut back by 7 bases and J by 0 bases. CDR1 and CDR2 (germline): LNHDA, SQIVND (reference sequence). The CDR3 covers 15 residues. DNA for the CDR3: TGTGCCAGTAAAGGACAGGGCACAACTAATGAAAAACTGTTTTTT. It codes for CASKGQGTTNEKLFF.

This clone showed up just a few times. The J gene is TRBJ1-1, the V gene TRBV5-1; D gene unclear. With 0 bases removed from V and 2 bases from J, the gap between germline ends came to 8 bases. The CDR3 has 14 amino acids. The germline V gene has CDR1 SGHRS and CDR2 YFSETQ. This CDR3 reads CASSLAQANTEAFF. The CDR3, as DNA: TGCGCCAGCAGCTTGGCCCAGGCCAACACTGAAGCTTTCTTT.

The rearrangement links TRBV29-1 to TRBJ2-7, with 9 bases aligning to TRBD1. Germline CDR1 SQVTM, CDR2 ANQGSEA. V trimming: 5 bases; J trimming: 4 bases; junction bases outside the gene matches: 3. The CDR3 has 12 amino acids. The CDR3 loop is CSVSGTGYEQYF. The CDR3, as DNA: TGCAGCGTTAGCGGGACAGGGTACGAGCAGTACTTC.

V is TRBV5-1 and J is TRBJ2-3, with 12 positions matching TRBD2. V was pared by 4 bases and J by 7 bases, with 7 bases of the junction left unmatched. Germline-derived CDR1 and CDR2 are SGHRS and YFSETQ. CDR3 length: 15 amino acids. The CDR3 DNA is TGCGCCAGCAGCCTGACTAGCGGGAGTACATATACGCAGTATTTT. Amino acids: CASSLTSGSTYTQYF.

This clone was observed a few times. The rearrangement links TRBV6-6 to TRBJ1-1, with a possible D match to TRBD1 (5 bases). The CDR3 contains 13 residues. The germline V gene has CDR1 MNHNY and CDR2 SVGAGI (reference sequence). Trimming took 10 bases from V and 3 from J, leaving 15 bases between them. CDR3 nucleotide sequence: TGTGCCATTACTGAGGGGAGGTACACTGAAGCTTTCTTT. It encodes CAITEGRYTEAFF.

The table lists this clone with a few counts. The chain's CDR3 is CASSSDWREGRSEKLFF. DNA of the CDR3: TGTGCCAGCAGCTCGGATTGGAGGGAGGGGCGTTCGGAAAAACTGTTTTTT. The rearrangement joins TRBV5-4 to TRBJ1-4, with D perhaps matching TRBD1 (5 bases). CDR1 SGHNT and CDR2 YYREEE come from the germline V gene (reference sequence). V gave up 3 bases and J gave up 8 bases, with 23 bases separating them. The CDR3 is made up of 17 amino acids. Full variable domain (remainder filled in from reference TRBV5-4 and TRBJ1-4): ETGVTQSPTHLIKTRGQQVTLRCSSQSGHNTVSWYQQALGQGPQFIFQYYREEENGRGNFPPRFSGLQFPNYSSELNVNALELDDSALYLCASSSDWREGRSEKLFFGSGTQLSVL.

The V call is TRBV7-2, the J call TRBJ2-3; D not certain. In germline, CDR1 is SGHTA, CDR2 FQGNSA. CDR3 length equals 12 residues. The germline V and J ends were trimmed by 6 bases and 7 bases, with 11 bases remaining between them. DNA of the CDR3: TGTGCCAGCAGTAACCGGGTTAATACGCAGTATTTT. This gives the protein CASSNRVNTQYF.

The chain links TRBV6-1 to TRBJ2-3; 10 nucleotides agree with TRBD2. CDR1 and CDR2 from the germline V gene are MNHNS and SASEGT. The CDR3 has 16 amino acids. The V and J ends lost 3 bases and 5 bases, in that order; junction bases with no gene match: 8. The CDR3 DNA sequence: TGTGCCAGCAGTGAGGGCCTAGCGGGAGTTGGAGATACGCAGTATTTT. Encoded protein: CASSEGLAGVGDTQYF.

The V and J genes are TRBV18 and TRBJ2-7; TRBD1 matches at 12 bases. The length of the CDR3 is 15 residues. Germline V CDR1 and CDR2: KGHSH, LQKENI. The junction had 6 bases not matched to a gene; V was cut back by 3 bases and J by 6 bases. CDR3: CASSPGDRGPAEQYV. DNA of the CDR3: TGTGCCAGCTCACCGGGGGACAGGGGGCCGGCCGAGCAGTACGTC.

This clone was detected once. This chain links TRBV29-1 with TRBJ2-2, with 7 bases aligning to TRBD1. The junction had 4 bases not matched to a gene; V was cut back by 6 bases and J by 0 bases. This CDR3 is 14 amino acids long. Per the germline V gene, CDR1 is SQVTM and CDR2 is ANQGSEA. The CDR3 sequence: CSVTGTANTGELFF. The CDR3 nucleotides are TGCAGCGTGACCGGGACAGCGAACACCGGGGAGCTGTTTTTT.

The genes are TRBV6-1 and TRBJ2-2, with TRBD1 as a possible D gene (6 bases). Germline values: CDR1 MNHNS, CDR2 SASEGT. This CDR3 has 13 residues. V was trimmed by 6 bases and J by 7 bases, leaving 12 bases between them. The CDR3 loop is CASRPQGVGELFF. CDR3 DNA: TGTGCCAGCAGACCACAGGGTGTCGGGGAGCTGTTTTTT.